This T cell receptor beta chain was documented in a study of post-analysis software for immune sequencing data. Each TCR beta cDNA library carried unique molecular identifiers. MiXCR, run by TCRdb on the PCR reads, gives a single entry per CDR3 protein. The sample lists 150,000 to 200,000 distinct CDR3 sequences; roughly 34% were seen once. This clonotype occurred a few times. Trimming cost V 1 base and J 5 bases; bases outside gene matches: 11. The CDR3 totals 17 residues. CDR1 is MGHRA and CDR2 is YSYEKL in the germline V gene. Sequences were derived from blood, sampled after autologous hematopoietic stem cell transplantation. V gene TRBV4-1 combines with J gene TRBJ2-3; 8 bases map to TRBD2. The receptor was derived from a girl aged 5-17 years with multiple sclerosis. DNA for the CDR3: TGCGCCAGCAGCCAAGTTTGGCGGGGGGTCACGGTAGATACGCAGTATTTT. This codes for CASSQVWRGVTVDTQYF.